The source of this TCR beta chain is a study of blood T cell repertoires in COVID-19. As handled by the study authors: Using reference gene primer amplification, nucleated cell counts were estimated. Data came from immunoSEQ multiplex PCR; TCRdb stores just in-frame clones and leaves some out. The V and J calls and clone size were taken over from that table, and D and trimming were inferred from the DNA. Of roughly 400,000 clones detected, around nine tenths appear once; the ten largest clones hold about 1.7%. The CDR3 extends over 15 amino acids. Per the germline V gene, CDR1 is LGHNA and CDR2 is YSLEER. V lost 0 bases, J lost 8 bases, and 16 bases lay in between. Membership in each cohort depended on participant-reported clinical history. Each recovered donor of Cohort 3 presented with two negative PCRs, clearance, or symptom resolution.

This chain joins TRBV4-3 and TRBJ1-2, with D unresolved. What was sequenced was PBMCs or T cells enriched from blood (not recorded which). This clonotype originated in a woman in her 30s who had recovered from COVID-19. The CDR3 region is CASSQDLRASGGYTF. The CDR3 nucleotides read TGCGCCAGCAGCCAAGACCTCCGGGCGAGCGGGGGCTACACCTTC.